One and the same sample provided the 9 T cell receptor beta chains below, sequenced in a study of T cell responses to AZD1222 COVID-19 vaccine. Using immunoSEQ multiplex PCR, the repertoire was profiled, and TCRdb retains in-frame clones only, with some absent. Of around 100,000 clones in the sample, roughly 90% were seen once. This specimen consisted of peripheral blood, obtained on day 0 of AZD1222 vaccination. The source is an adult in good health.

This chain links TRBV19 with TRBJ1-2; TRBD1 is a possible D gene (5 bases). The ends were cut back, 3 bases at V and 5 bases at J, with 22 bases in the middle. The CDR3 sequence is 17 residues long. Germline V gives CDR1 LNHDA, CDR2 SQIVND (reference sequence). The CDR3 sequence: CASSIGAGGTLYYGYTF. As DNA, the CDR3 is TGTGCCAGTAGTATCGGGGCAGGCGGTACCCTCTATTATGGCTACACCTTC.

As DNA, the CDR3 is TGTGCCAGCAGCTTCCCAGGGGCCAACTACGAGCAGTACTTC. It codes for CASSFPGANYEQYF. This chain links TRBV11-2 with TRBJ2-7; possibly TRBD1 for D (6 bases). Trimming removed 3 bases from V and 3 bases from J, with 12 bases in between. The germline gives CDR1 SGHAT, CDR2 FQNNGV. The CDR3 extends over 14 amino acids. Based on the CDR3 plus reference TRBV11-2 and TRBJ2-7, the full variable domain is EAGVAQSPRYKIIEKRQSVAFWCNPISGHATLYWYQQILGQGPKLLIQFQNNGVVDDSQLPKDRFSAERLKGVDSTLKIQPAKLEDSAVYLCASSFPGANYEQYFGPGTRLTVT.

The chain joins TRBV2 to TRBJ1-3, with 9 bases fitting TRBD1. The germline V gene has CDR1 SNHLY and CDR2 FYNNEI. There are 14 residues in the CDR3. Unmatched junction bases numbered 4, after V lost 6 bases and J lost 4 bases. This chain's CDR3 is CASRDRGRGNTIYF. The CDR3 nucleotides are TGTGCCAGCAGGGACAGGGGCCGGGGAAACACCATATATTTT. Drawing the rest from reference TRBV2 and TRBJ1-3, the complete variable domain is EPEVTQTPSHQVTQMGQEVILRCVPISNHLYFYWYRQILGQKVEFLVSFYNNEISEKSEIFDDQFSVERPDGSNFTLKIRSTKLEDSAMYFCASRDRGRGNTIYFGEGSWLTVV.

This clone was seen once. The rearrangement uses TRBV4-2 and TRBJ2-7; 14 bases map to TRBD2. The CDR3 runs to 15 residues. Germline V gene data show CDR1 as LGHNA and CDR2 as YNFKEQ. With 1 base clipped from V and 4 bases from J, the junction kept 0 bases outside the gene matches. The CDR3 bases are TGTGCCAGCAGCCAAGGACTAGCGGGGGGGTACGAGCAGTACTTC. This codes for CASSQGLAGGYEQYF.

The chain is built from TRBV5-1 and TRBJ2-2, with D possibly being TRBD1 or TRBD2 (5 bases each). Trimming removed 7 bases at V and 7 bases at J, with 20 bases between. From germline, CDR1 is SGHRS and CDR2 YFSETQ. The CDR3 has 15 amino acids. CDR3 region: CASQRAGMTVGELFF. The CDR3 nucleotides are TGCGCCAGCCAGAGGGCAGGGATGACGGTCGGGGAGCTGTTTTTT.

The gene calls are TRBV29-1 and TRBJ1-2, with TRBD1 matching 10 bases. Germline CDR1 is SQVTM and CDR2 is ANQGSEA. The CDR3 length is 16 residues. J was trimmed by 1 base and V by 7 bases; bases with no gene match: 12. The CDR3 coding sequence is TGCAGCGCCCGGGACAGGGGACCAACTTTTAACTATGGCTACACCTTC. Translating gives CSARDRGPTFNYGYTF. Using reference TRBV29-1 and TRBJ1-2 for the parts outside the CDR3, the full variable domain is SAVISQKPSRDICQRGTSLTIQCQVDSQVTMMFWYRQQPGQSLTLIATANQGSEATYESGFVIDKFPISRPNLTFSTLTVSNMSPEDSSIYLCSARDRGPTFNYGYTFGSGTRLTVV.

This chain uses TRBV24-1 with TRBJ1-2, with D uncertain. In germline, CDR1 is KGHDR, CDR2 SFDVKD. Trimming left V 0 bases short and J 0 bases short, with 4 bases between. This CDR3 is built from 14 residues. The CDR3 region has the DNA TGTGCCACCAGTGATTTGCCTCCTAACTATGGCTACACCTTC. As protein: CATSDLPPNYGYTF.

The rearrangement joins TRBV5-1 to TRBJ1-5; D might be TRBD1 (6 bases). The CDR3 runs 15 residues. Germline assignment: CDR1 SGHRS and CDR2 YFSETQ. V gave up 4 bases and J gave up 4 bases, with 15 bases separating them. For the CDR3, the DNA is TGCGCCAGCAGCAGCGACGGACAGCCTAATCAGCCCCAGCATTTT. It encodes CASSSDGQPNQPQHF.

This chain joins TRBV29-1 and TRBJ2-1; 14 bases match TRBD2. Germline-derived CDR1 and CDR2 are SQVTM and ANQGSEA. The trim removed 6 bases at V and 0 bases at J, leaving 7 bases unmatched. There are 17 residues in the CDR3. The CDR3 DNA reads TGCAGCGTAGAGGGACTAGCGGGGGCTAACTCCTACAATGAGCAGTTCTTC. It translates to CSVEGLAGANSYNEQFF.